This T cell receptor beta chain was recovered during a study of T cell clones after liver transplantation. Study in general: Graft-donor-reactive sequences were compared with third-party-reactive TCRbeta sequences from pre-transplant mixed lymphocyte reactions.

Method: immunoSEQ multiplex PCR; TCRdb's copy keeps in-frame clones and lacks some. The sample lists about 120,000 clones, approximately 90% occurring once. This clone has only one observation. Its target is unknown. Regarding the study as a whole: A significant post-transplant drop in circulating graft-donor-reactive CD4 TCRbeta sequences occurred in most of the 8 subjects. A larger donor-reactive than third-party decline suggested partial antigen-specific deletion.

This sequence was found in a human patient who received a liver transplant. Certain T cells may be donor cells from the graft. The material was CD4+ T cells from blood, obtained 12 months after liver transplant.

CDR3 in amino acids: CASSLGGRAKNIQYF. CDR3 DNA sequence: TGTGCCAGCAGCTTGGGGGGGAGAGCCAAAAACATTCAGTACTTC. V and J are TRBV11-2 and TRBJ2-4; 7 bases agree with TRBD2. The germline V gene has CDR1 SGHAT and CDR2 FQNNGV. The V gene end was trimmed by 3 bases and the J gene end by 0 bases; junction bases not matched to a gene: 2. The CDR3 runs 15 residues.